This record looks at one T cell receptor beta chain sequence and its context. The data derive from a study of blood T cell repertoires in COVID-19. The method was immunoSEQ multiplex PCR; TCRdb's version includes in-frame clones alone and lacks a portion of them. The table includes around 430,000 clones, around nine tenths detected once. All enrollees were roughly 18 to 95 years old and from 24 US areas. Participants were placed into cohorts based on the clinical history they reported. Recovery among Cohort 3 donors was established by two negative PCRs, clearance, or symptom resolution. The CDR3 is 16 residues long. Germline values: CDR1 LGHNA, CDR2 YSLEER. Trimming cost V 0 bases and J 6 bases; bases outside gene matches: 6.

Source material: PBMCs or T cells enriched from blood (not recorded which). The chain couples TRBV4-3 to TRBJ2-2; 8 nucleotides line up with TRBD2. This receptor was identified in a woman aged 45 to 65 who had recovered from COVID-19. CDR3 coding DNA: TGCGCCAGCAGCCAAGATGTACCGGGAGGGGCCGGGGAGCTGTTTTTT. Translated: CASSQDVPGGAGELFF.